This T cell receptor (beta chain) came from a study of Graves' ophthalmopathy and Graves' hyperthyroidism. Whole-study findings and limits: A 13-signature model separated ophthalmopathy from stable hyperthyroidism, reaching 87.88% sensitivity and less than 82% specificity cross-validated. Both an approximately 70% sensitivity and an approximately 72% specificity characterized the model's predictions of ophthalmopathy progression.

Stable hyperthyroidism meant no progression to ophthalmopathy within 18 months of follow-up. The hyperthyroidism patients had a new diagnosis of under 2 months' duration and were aged 18 to 65. The table lists this clonotype with many counts. Antigen: not known. Amplification from RNA transcripts yielded the TCR beta CDR3 regions. An opening RT-PCR round employed HTBI primers and preceded a second-round multiplex PCR. In TCRdb, the multiplex PCR reads were re-called with MiXCR into one record per CDR3 protein. Seen here are about 400,000 distinct CDR3 sequences, approximately 15% observed once, and the top ten hold about 7%. Germline values: CDR1 SGHTA, CDR2 FQGNSA. The V gene lost 5 bases and the J gene lost 8 bases, with 15 bases spanning the gap. The CDR3 runs to 13 residues.

The rearrangement links TRBV7-2 to TRBJ1-2, with D uncertain. The receptor was derived from a woman aged 18-30 years with stable Graves' hyperthyroidism. The specimen sequenced was peripheral blood. The CDR3 spells CASSRVPGGGYTF. The DNA of the CDR3 is TGTGCCAGCAGCCGGGTTCCCGGTGGGGGCTACACCTTC.